The 18 T cell receptor beta chains in this list originate from one sample, sequenced in a study of blood T cell repertoires in COVID-19. The method was immunoSEQ multiplex PCR; TCRdb's version includes in-frame clones alone and lacks a portion of them. The data contain about 3,700 clones, over 60% of them singletons. Specimen: peripheral blood. These receptors came from a human donor in a cohort sampled during active COVID-19.

The gene calls are TRBV6-6 and TRBJ2-5; D is unresolved. Trimming removed 0 bases at V and 4 bases at J, with 3 bases between. The CDR3 is 12 residues long. Germline-derived CDR1 and CDR2 are MNHNY and SVGAGI (reference sequence). Written as DNA, the CDR3 is TGTGCCAGCAGTTACTCGAGAGAGACCCAGTACTTC. It encodes CASSYSRETQYF.

J is TRBJ2-6 and V is TRBV10-1; TRBD1 matches 9 bases. CDR3 size: 16 residues. J lost 1 base, V lost 7 bases, and 5 bases had no gene match. Looked up from germline, CDR1 is WNHNN and CDR2 is SYGVQD (reference sequence). CDR3 in amino acids: CASNGTGISGANVLTF. The CDR3 DNA reads TGCGCCAGCAACGGGACAGGGATTTCTGGGGCCAACGTCCTGACTTTC.

V and J are TRBV6-5 and TRBJ1-2; no definite D call. The V end lost 5 bases, the J end lost 1 base, and 8 bases lay between the germline ends. CDR1 and CDR2 from the germline V gene are MNHEY and SVGAGI. The CDR3 length is 13 residues. For the CDR3, the DNA is TGTGCCAGCAGTCAGACACTTAACTATGGCTACACCTTC. This codes for CASSQTLNYGYTF.

In its sample, this clone ranks as medium-sized. The DNA for the CDR3 is TGTGCCAGCAGTTTGCTCGGCTACAGCGAGCAGTACGTC. Translating it yields CASSLLGYSEQYV. The chain carries TRBV12-3 or TRBV12-4 and TRBJ2-7; D remains ambiguous. V was cut by 3 bases and J by 6 bases, with 12 bases left in between. This CDR3 contains 13 residues.

V and J are TRBV6-6 and TRBJ2-5; D might be TRBD2 (5 bases). The V end was cut by 5 bases, the J end by 1 base, with 11 bases between. The CDR3 runs to 14 residues. CDR1 MNHNY and CDR2 SVGAGI come from the germline V gene (reference sequence). The CDR3 DNA sequence: TGTGCCAGCAGTCATCGAGGGCCCCAAGAGACCCAGTACTTC. This translates into CASSHRGPQETQYF.

V usage is TRBV21-1 and J usage is TRBJ2-7; the table's D gene call, TRBD2, was not cross checked with the DNA. TRBV21-1 is a pseudogene segment. The CDR3 sequence is 16 residues long. CDR3 loop: CASTGTRRADQDEQYF. The CDR3, as DNA: TGTGCCAGCACCGGAACCAGGAGGGCAGATCAGGACGAGCAGTACTTC.

CDR3: CAWGQGVVETQYF. DNA for the CDR3: TGTGCCTGGGGACAGGGAGTGGTAGAGACCCAGTACTTC. V gene TRBV30 combines with J gene TRBJ2-5; 8 nucleotides line up with TRBD1. The V gene end was trimmed by 5 bases and the J gene end by 4 bases; junction bases not matched to a gene: 6. The CDR3 is 13 amino acids. The V gene's germline CDR1 is GTSNPN and CDR2 SVGIG (reference sequence).

The V gene is TRBV30, the J gene TRBJ2-3, with D tentatively TRBD1 (5 bases). V lost 0 bases and J lost 11, with 15 bases in between. The CDR3 consists of 13 residues. Looked up from germline, CDR1 is GTSNPN and CDR2 is SVGIG (reference sequence). The CDR3, as DNA: TGTGCCTGGAGTGTACAATCGGCAGGGAAGCAGTATTTT. As protein: CAWSVQSAGKQYF. Full variable domain (rest looked up from reference TRBV30 and TRBJ2-3): SQTIHQWPATLVQPVGSPLSLECTVEGTSNPNLYWYRQAAGRGLQLLFYSVGIGQISSEVPQNLSASRPQDRQFILSSKKLLLSDSGFYLCAWSVQSAGKQYFGPGTRLTVL.

The rearrangement uses TRBV29-1 and TRBJ1-2; D not resolved. V was cut by 8 bases and J by 1 base, with 11 bases left in between. Germline V CDR1 and CDR2: SQVTM, ANQGSEA. The CDR3 length is 12 residues. The CDR3 bases are TGCAGCATCCTGGCGGATAACTATGGCTACACCTTC. This sequence encodes CSILADNYGYTF.

This clone was counted only a few times. V usage is TRBV28 and J usage is TRBJ2-3; maybe TRBD2 (5 bases). There are 15 residues in the CDR3. Trimming took off 2 bases at V and 8 bases at J, with 17 bases between the two ends. The germline CDR1 and CDR2 sequences are MDHEN and SYDVKM. The DNA of the CDR3 is TGTGCCAGCAGTTTAACGACGGGGTGGGTAGTTACGCAGTATTTT. Residues: CASSLTTGWVVTQYF.

CDR3 DNA sequence: TGTGCCAGCAGCTTCCTTGGGACTAGCGGGGGTAAACTGTCGTACCAAGAGACCCAGTACTTC. Encoded protein: CASSFLGTSGGKLSYQETQYF. This rearrangement joins TRBV7-8 to TRBJ2-5; 14 positions agree with TRBD2. The CDR3 sequence is 21 residues long. Germline CDR1 reads SGHVS; CDR2 reads FQNEAQ. J gave up 0 bases and V 3 bases, and 15 bases lay outside the gene matches.

V usage is TRBV5-8 and J usage is TRBJ2-5; D is unclear. CDR1 is SGHTS, CDR2 YDEGEE, per germline. The CDR3 runs 14 residues. V lost 0 bases, J lost 7 bases, and 13 bases lay in between. CDR3 DNA sequence: TGTGCCAGCAGCTTGGACGGGTCAGCGACGACCCAGTACTTC. Its translation is CASSLDGSATTQYF. The variable domain in full, completed from reference TRBV5-8 and TRBJ2-5, reads EAGVTQSPTHLIKTRGQQATLRCSPISGHTSVYWYQQALGLGLQFLLWYDEGEERNRGNFPPRFSGRQFPNYSSELNVNALELEDSALYLCASSLDGSATTQYFGPGTRLLVL.

The rearrangement links TRBV5-6 to TRBJ1-5, with D unresolved. V lost 2 bases to trimming and J lost 7 bases, with 16 bases between them. CDR3 size: 15 residues. Germline values: CDR1 SGHDT, CDR2 YYEEEE. The CDR3 DNA reads as TGTGCCAGCAGCTTAAGTAGAGAGGCGCGGCAGCCCCAGCATTTT. Translation: CASSLSREARQPQHF.

This clone came up a few times. The chain recombines TRBV4-1 with TRBJ1-3; D unresolved. The V and J ends lost 1 base and 2 bases respectively, with 12 bases between them. Germline CDR1 and CDR2: MGHRA and YSYEKL. The CDR3 totals 16 residues. The CDR3 DNA follows: TGCGCCAGCAGCCAAGGGTATGTTAGCACTGGAAACACCATATATTTT. Translating it yields CASSQGYVSTGNTIYF.

The chain joins TRBV7-3 to TRBJ2-3; 14 positions match TRBD2. V shed 4 bases and J 8 bases; nucleotides not matched to a gene: 2. CDR3 length: 14 residues. Germline lookup yields CDR1 SGHTA and CDR2 FQGTGA. CDR3 nucleotides: TGTGCCAGCAGCTCCGGACTAGCGGGAGGTACGCAGTATTTT. Encoded protein: CASSSGLAGGTQYF.

DNA for the CDR3: TGTGCCAGCAGCCCACAGGCTGGGGCCAACGTCCTGACTTTC. It encodes CASSPQAGANVLTF. The genes are TRBV11-1 and TRBJ2-6, with a tentative D call TRBD1 (5 bases). Trimming shortened V by 5 bases and J by 2 bases, and 7 bases separated the two germline ends. Germline CDR1 SGHAT, CDR2 FQDESV (reference sequence). This CDR3 is built from 14 residues.

The V gene is TRBV11-3, the J gene TRBJ2-2, with TRBD2 matching over 8 bases. With V trimmed by 2 bases and J by 6 bases, 8 bases remained unmatched. CDR3 size: 16 residues. Germline CDR1 SGHNT, CDR2 YENEEA. The CDR3 DNA sequence: TGTGCCAGCAGCTTAAGCAGCGGGAGTCAGGCCGGGGAGCTGTTTTTT. As protein: CASSLSSGSQAGELFF. Based on the CDR3 plus reference TRBV11-3 and TRBJ2-2, the full variable domain is EAGVVQSPRYKIIEKKQPVAFWCNPISGHNTLYWYLQNLGQGPELLIRYENEEAVDDSQLPKDRFSAERLKGVDSTLKIQPAELGDSAVYLCASSLSSGSQAGELFFGEGSRLTVL.

A remark on this clone: Other DNA sequences within the sample encode an identical CDR3. J is TRBJ1-4 and V is TRBV7-8; D perhaps matches TRBD1 (5 bases). The V end lost 4 bases, the J end lost 8 bases, and 8 bases lay between the germline ends. Germline V gene data show CDR1 as SGHVS and CDR2 as FQNEAQ. This CDR3 region has 12 residues. The CDR3 spells CASSSGGEKLFF. CDR3 DNA: TGTGCCAGCAGCTCTGGGGGGGAAAAACTGTTTTTT.